A single sample gave rise to the 21 T cell receptor beta chains below, sequenced in a study of yellow fever vaccine responses in identical twins (dated by TCRdb to about 2018). To prepare the library, RT-PCR was applied. Sequencing was carried out with an Illumina HiSeq 2500. TCRdb handled the public reads itself, with Q25 trimming in fastp and clone calling in MiXCR, and kept productive beta chains. Rows are unified per CDR3 protein, each entry keeping the most common DNA and genes. The sample table contains 20,000 to 25,000 distinct CDR3 sequences; only one count was recorded for over 70% of them. The top ten clonotypes cover about 5% of the sample. The sample consisted of T cells from blood (PBMCs), unsorted or a sorted subset (not recorded which), taken before or after yellow fever vaccination (not recorded which). Receptor source: a young woman who received the yellow fever vaccine. Donor details come from another sample of the same person, matched by shared clones.

This clonotype was picked up one time. This rearrangement joins TRBV10-3 to TRBJ2-3; 9 bases fit TRBD1. The germline V gene encodes CDR1 ENHRY and CDR2 SYGVKD. This CDR3 has 13 amino acids. V was clipped by 10 bases and J by 4 bases; unmatched bases: 6. The CDR3 sequence: CATDRGVPDTQYF. As DNA, the CDR3 is TGTGCCACCGACAGGGGGGTCCCAGATACGCAGTATTTT.

The chain employs TRBV20-1 and TRBJ2-3; D gene uncertain. Trimming left V 0 bases short and J 2 bases short, with 18 bases between. The germline V gene encodes CDR1 DFQATT and CDR2 SNEGSKA (reference sequence). The CDR3 runs 17 residues. DNA for the CDR3: TGCAGTGCTAGAGATCTCAGTTCGGACCGCACCACAGATACGCAGTATTTT. Translated, it gives CSARDLSSDRTTDTQYF.

The chain uses TRBV2 and TRBJ2-1; D unresolved. This CDR3 contains 12 residues. Trimming took off 4 bases at V and 6 bases at J, with 7 bases between the two ends. Per germline, CDR1 SNHLY and CDR2 FYNNEI. The CDR3, as DNA: TGTGCCAGCAGTGCTTCGGGCAATGAGCAGTTCTTC. Protein sequence: CASSASGNEQFF. Complete variable domain (other parts from reference TRBV2 and TRBJ2-1): EPEVTQTPSHQVTQMGQEVILRCVPISNHLYFYWYRQILGQKVEFLVSFYNNEISEKSEIFDDQFSVERPDGSNFTLKIRSTKLEDSAMYFCASSASGNEQFFGPGTRLTVL.

The chain combines TRBV7-9 with TRBJ2-6, with D perhaps matching TRBD1 (6 bases). Germline V gives CDR1 SEHNR, CDR2 FQNEAQ (reference sequence). The V end lost 2 bases, the J end lost 0 bases, and 11 bases lay between the germline ends. This CDR3 spans 17 amino acids. This CDR3 reads CASSLPGHFSGANVLTF. In DNA form, the CDR3 reads TGTGCCAGCAGCTTACCGGGACACTTCTCTGGGGCCAACGTCCTGACTTTC.

The count of this clonotype is one. The chain uses TRBV12-3 or TRBV12-4 and TRBJ2-1; possible D gene TRBD2, 5 bases. V dropped 3 bases and J dropped 5 bases, with 8 bases sitting between them. The CDR3 extends over 13 amino acids. For the CDR3, the DNA is TGTGCCAGCAGTTTCTCGGGAAACAATGAGCAGTTCTTC. It yields the protein CASSFSGNNEQFF.

V is TRBV2 and J is TRBJ2-1; D is perhaps TRBD2 (5 bases). CDR3 length: 15 amino acids. Per the germline V gene, CDR1 is SNHLY and CDR2 is FYNNEI. The V end was cut by 2 bases, the J end by 7 bases, with 15 bases between. The CDR3 here is CASSETGSSGNEQFF. The CDR3 DNA reads TGTGCCAGCAGTGAAACGGGGTCATCGGGAAATGAGCAGTTCTTC.

This clonotype was seen just once. The chain links TRBV29-1 to TRBJ2-3, with 8 positions matching TRBD1. The germline V gene has CDR1 SQVTM and CDR2 ANQGSEA. The CDR3 spans 13 residues. The V segment lost 7 bases and the J segment 0 bases; nucleotides outside the gene matches: 3. CDR3 DNA: TGCAGCGCCCGGGACAGGAGCACAGATACGCAGTATTTT. It encodes CSARDRSTDTQYF.

The chain is built from TRBV18 and TRBJ1-4, with 10 bases that match TRBD1. Germline CDR1 KGHSH, CDR2 LQKENI. CDR3 length equals 17 residues. V lost 3 bases to trimming and J lost 3 bases; unmatched junction nucleotides: 7. The chain's CDR3 is CASSPSRDRGANEKLFF. The CDR3 DNA is TGTGCCAGCTCACCGTCCCGGGACAGGGGAGCTAATGAAAAACTGTTTTTT.

The V gene is TRBV10-2, the J gene TRBJ1-5; the D gene is possibly TRBD1 (5 bases). Germline CDR1 is WSHSY and CDR2 is SAAADI. The CDR3 has 12 amino acids. Trimming stripped 8 bases from V and 6 bases from J, with 11 bases between. CDR3: CASGRGIQPQHF. The CDR3 nucleotides are TGCGCCAGCGGAAGGGGAATTCAGCCCCAGCATTTT.

The genes are TRBV29-1 and TRBJ2-1; D not resolved. The germline V gene encodes CDR1 SQVTM and CDR2 ANQGSEA. Deletions cut 6 bases from V and 2 bases from J, with 11 bases between. The CDR3 extends over 13 amino acids. The CDR3 loop is CSVRSTTYNEQFF. CDR3 in DNA: TGCAGCGTCAGGAGTACGACCTACAATGAGCAGTTCTTC.

The chain joins TRBV15 to TRBJ2-3; 10 bases agree with TRBD2. This CDR3 is 16 amino acids long. CDR1 and CDR2 (germline): LNHNV, YYDKDF (reference sequence). V gave up 5 bases and J gave up 4 bases; unmatched junction bases: 9. CDR3 sequence (DNA): TGTGCCACCAGCCCCCGGGCTAGCGGGAGCTCAGATACGCAGTATTTT. This translates into CATSPRASGSSDTQYF.

CDR3 in amino acids: CASRTGYSNQPQHF. CDR3 bases: TGTGCCAGCAGGACAGGATATAGCAATCAGCCCCAGCATTTT. The J gene is TRBJ1-5, the V gene TRBV12-3 or TRBV12-4, with D perhaps matching TRBD1 (6 bases). CDR3 length: 14 residues. V gave up 6 bases and J gave up 0 bases, with 9 bases separating them.

The DNA of the CDR3 is TGTGCCAGCAAGGGCCAGGCGGCAGAGACCCAGTACTTC. Encoded protein: CASKGQAAETQYF. The rearrangement links TRBV13 to TRBJ2-5; D uncertain. Germline V lookup: CDR1 PRHDT, CDR2 FYEKMQ (reference sequence). V was shortened by 7 bases and J by 4 bases, with 13 bases between the two germline ends. There are 13 residues in the CDR3.

The chain recombines TRBV5-1 with TRBJ2-7, with 8 bases matching TRBD1. Germline V gene lookup returns CDR1 SGHRS and CDR2 YFSETQ. The CDR3 extends over 14 amino acids. With V trimmed by 4 bases and J by 4 bases, 7 bases remained unmatched. In DNA, the CDR3 is TGCGCCAGCAGCCCCCGGACAGGGCGGTACGAGCAGTACTTC. Encoded protein: CASSPRTGRYEQYF.

This sequence joins TRBV20-1 and TRBJ2-3; 8 positions match TRBD2. Germline CDR1 reads DFQATT; CDR2 reads SNEGSKA (reference sequence). Unmatched junction bases numbered 1, after V lost 5 bases and J lost 0 bases. This CDR3 region has 13 residues. The DNA for the CDR3 is TGCAGTGCTGAGCGGGGGAGCACAGATACGCAGTATTTT. Protein product: CSAERGSTDTQYF.

The rearrangement joins TRBV11-2 to TRBJ2-3, with TRBD2 matching 8 bases. The CDR3 is 16 amino acids. Germline CDR1 reads SGHAT; CDR2 reads FQNNGV. V lost 5 bases and J lost 2; bases outside the gene matches: 9. CDR3 residues: CASSLRPGRATDTQYF. CDR3 nucleotide sequence: TGTGCCAGCAGCCTGAGGCCCGGGAGGGCCACAGATACGCAGTATTTT.

This chain joins TRBV12-3 or TRBV12-4 and TRBJ1-4, with 8 bases lining up with TRBD1. The J segment lost 6 bases and the V segment lost 6 bases, leaving 6 bases of the junction unmatched. CDR3 length equals 14 residues. The CDR3: CASSRDRTYEKLFF. The CDR3, as DNA: TGTGCCAGCAGCCGGGACAGGACCTATGAAAAACTGTTTTTT.

The V and J genes are TRBV2 and TRBJ1-5; D unresolved. Germline V gene data show CDR1 as SNHLY and CDR2 as FYNNEI. Between the trimmed V and J ends, which lost 4 bases and 2 bases, there was a span of 6 bases. CDR3 size: 13 residues. CDR3 loop: CASSAGRNQPQHF. The DNA of the CDR3 is TGTGCCAGCAGTGCCGGACGCAATCAGCCCCAGCATTTT. The full variable domain, with the rest looked up from reference TRBV2 and TRBJ1-5, is EPEVTQTPSHQVTQMGQEVILRCVPISNHLYFYWYRQILGQKVEFLVSFYNNEISEKSEIFDDQFSVERPDGSNFTLKIRSTKLEDSAMYFCASSAGRNQPQHFGDGTRLSIL.

This clonotype has more than one count but fewer than ten. The J gene is TRBJ2-1, the V gene TRBV28; 8 bases are shared with TRBD1. The J segment lost 1 base and the V segment lost 6 bases, leaving 5 bases of the junction unmatched. This CDR3 has 15 amino acids. Germline V gene sequence: CDR1 MDHEN, CDR2 SYDVKM. Here the CDR3 reads CASSPGGWSYNEQFF. The CDR3 DNA is TGTGCCAGCAGCCCAGGGGGCTGGTCCTACAATGAGCAGTTCTTC.

V and J are TRBV21-1 and TRBJ1-2; the table's D call of TRBD1 was not tested on the DNA. TRBV21-1 is a known pseudogene. The CDR3 runs to 12 residues. The CDR3 here is CASIKGGYGYTF. The CDR3 bases are TGTGCCAGCATCAAGGGGGGATATGGCTACACCTTC.

CDR3 nucleotides: TGCGCCAGCAGCCTACCCCGGCAGGGGCATGGCTACACCTTC. Its protein product is CASSLPRQGHGYTF. V gene TRBV5-1 combines with J gene TRBJ1-2; D may be TRBD1 (6 bases). Trimming took 4 bases from V and 6 from J, leaving 16 bases between them. This CDR3 is built from 14 residues. Germline-derived CDR1 and CDR2 are SGHRS and YFSETQ. Based on the CDR3 plus reference TRBV5-1 and TRBJ1-2, the full variable domain is KAGVTQTPRYLIKTRGQQVTLSCSPISGHRSVSWYQQTPGQGLQFLFEYFSETQRNKGNFPGRFSGRQFSNSRSEMNVSTLELGDSALYLCASSLPRQGHGYTFGSGTRLTVV.